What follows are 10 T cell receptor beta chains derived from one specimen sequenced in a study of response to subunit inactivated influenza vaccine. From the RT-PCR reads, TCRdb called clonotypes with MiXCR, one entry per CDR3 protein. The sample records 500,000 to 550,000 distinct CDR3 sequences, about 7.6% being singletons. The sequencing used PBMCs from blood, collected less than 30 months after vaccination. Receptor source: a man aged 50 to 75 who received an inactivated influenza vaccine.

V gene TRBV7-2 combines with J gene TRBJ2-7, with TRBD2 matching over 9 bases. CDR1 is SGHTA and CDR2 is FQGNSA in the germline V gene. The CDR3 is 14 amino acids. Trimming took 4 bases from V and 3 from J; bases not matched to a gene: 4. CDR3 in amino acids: CASSSISGGYEQYF. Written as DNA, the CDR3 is TGTGCCAGCAGCTCTATTAGCGGGGGCTACGAGCAGTACTTC.

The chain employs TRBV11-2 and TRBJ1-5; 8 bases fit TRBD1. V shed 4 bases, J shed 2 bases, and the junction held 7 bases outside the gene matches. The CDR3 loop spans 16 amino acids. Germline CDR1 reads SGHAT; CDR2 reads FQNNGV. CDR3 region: CASSSSGGRGNQPQHF. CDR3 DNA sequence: TGTGCCAGCAGCTCCTCAGGGGGCCGGGGCAATCAGCCCCAGCATTTT.

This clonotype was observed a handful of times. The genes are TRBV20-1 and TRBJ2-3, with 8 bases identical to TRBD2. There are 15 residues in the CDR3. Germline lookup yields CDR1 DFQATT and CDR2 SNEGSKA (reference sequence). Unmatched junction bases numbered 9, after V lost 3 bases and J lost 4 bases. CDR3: CSARILAGGADTQYF. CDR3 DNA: TGCAGTGCTAGGATTCTGGCGGGGGGAGCAGATACGCAGTATTTT.

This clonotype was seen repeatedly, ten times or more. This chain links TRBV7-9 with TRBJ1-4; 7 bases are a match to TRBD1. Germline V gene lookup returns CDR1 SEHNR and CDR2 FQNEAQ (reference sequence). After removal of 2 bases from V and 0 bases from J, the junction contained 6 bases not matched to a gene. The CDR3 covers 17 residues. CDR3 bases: TGTGCCAGCAGCTTAAGGGGACAGACCCCAACTAATGAAAAACTGTTTTTT. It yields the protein CASSLRGQTPTNEKLFF.

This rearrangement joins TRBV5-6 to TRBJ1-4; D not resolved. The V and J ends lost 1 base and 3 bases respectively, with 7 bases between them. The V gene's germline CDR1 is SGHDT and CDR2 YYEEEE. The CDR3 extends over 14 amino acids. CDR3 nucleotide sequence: TGTGCCAGCAGCTTGATCGGAGCTAATGAAAAACTGTTTTTT. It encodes CASSLIGANEKLFF.

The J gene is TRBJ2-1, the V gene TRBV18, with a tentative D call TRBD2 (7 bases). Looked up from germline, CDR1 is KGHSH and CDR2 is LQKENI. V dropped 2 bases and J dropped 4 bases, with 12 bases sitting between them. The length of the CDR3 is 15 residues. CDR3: CASSPRTAGYNEQFF. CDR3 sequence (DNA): TGTGCCAGCTCACCAAGGACAGCGGGGTACAATGAGCAGTTCTTC.

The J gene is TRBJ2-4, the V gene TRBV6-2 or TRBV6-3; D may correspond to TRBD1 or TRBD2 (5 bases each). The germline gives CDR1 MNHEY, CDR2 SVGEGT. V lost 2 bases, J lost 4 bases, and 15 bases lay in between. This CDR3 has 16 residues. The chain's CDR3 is CASSYPQGRVKNIQYF. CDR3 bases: TGTGCCAGCAGTTACCCCCAGGGACGGGTGAAAAACATTCAGTACTTC.

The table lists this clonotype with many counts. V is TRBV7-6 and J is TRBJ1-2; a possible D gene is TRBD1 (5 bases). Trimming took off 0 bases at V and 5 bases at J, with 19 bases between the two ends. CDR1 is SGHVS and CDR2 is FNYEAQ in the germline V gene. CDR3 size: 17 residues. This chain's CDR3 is CASSLAFGGTASYGYTF. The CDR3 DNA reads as TGTGCCAGCAGCTTAGCGTTCGGGGGGACGGCGAGTTATGGCTACACCTTC.

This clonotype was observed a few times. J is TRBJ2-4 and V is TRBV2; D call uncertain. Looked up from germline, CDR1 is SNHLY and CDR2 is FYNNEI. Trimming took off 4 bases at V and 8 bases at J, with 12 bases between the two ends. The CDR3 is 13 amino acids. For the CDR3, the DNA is TGTGCCAGCAGTGTCTCTGGGATGGACATTCAGTACTTC. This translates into CASSVSGMDIQYF.

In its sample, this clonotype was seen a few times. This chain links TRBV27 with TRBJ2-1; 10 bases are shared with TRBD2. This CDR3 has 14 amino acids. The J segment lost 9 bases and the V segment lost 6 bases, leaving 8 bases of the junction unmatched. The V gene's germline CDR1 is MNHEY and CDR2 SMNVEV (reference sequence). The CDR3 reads CASSSGGAGGEQFF. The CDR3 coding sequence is TGTGCCAGCAGCAGCGGGGGGGCCGGGGGTGAGCAGTTCTTC.